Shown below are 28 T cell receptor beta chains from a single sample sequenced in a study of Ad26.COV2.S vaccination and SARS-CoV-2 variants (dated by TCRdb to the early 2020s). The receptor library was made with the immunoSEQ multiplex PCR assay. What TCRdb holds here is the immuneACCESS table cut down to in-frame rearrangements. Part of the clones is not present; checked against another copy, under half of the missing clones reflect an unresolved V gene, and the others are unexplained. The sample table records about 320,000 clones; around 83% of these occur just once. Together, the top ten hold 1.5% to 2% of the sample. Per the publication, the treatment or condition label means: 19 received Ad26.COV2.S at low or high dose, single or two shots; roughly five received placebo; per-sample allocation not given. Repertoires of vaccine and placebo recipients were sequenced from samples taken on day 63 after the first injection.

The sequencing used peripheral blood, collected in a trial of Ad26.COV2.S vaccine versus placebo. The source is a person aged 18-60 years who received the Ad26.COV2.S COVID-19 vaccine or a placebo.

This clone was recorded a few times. CDR3 amino acids: CASSLGQGVTGELFF. Here the CDR3 DNA reads TGTGCCAGCAGCTTAGGACAGGGGGTCACCGGGGAGCTGTTTTTT. The genes are TRBV7-9 and TRBJ2-2; 9 nucleotides agree with TRBD1. V was pared by 1 base and J by 4 bases, with 1 base of the junction left unmatched. Germline V gene data show CDR1 as SEHNR and CDR2 as FQNEAQ (reference sequence). The CDR3 totals 15 residues.

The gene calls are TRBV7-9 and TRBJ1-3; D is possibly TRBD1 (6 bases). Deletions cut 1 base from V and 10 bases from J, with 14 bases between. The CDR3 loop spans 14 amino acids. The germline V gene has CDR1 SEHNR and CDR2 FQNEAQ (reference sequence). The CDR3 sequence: CASSLGQPGTTIYF. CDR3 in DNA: TGTGCCAGCAGCTTAGGACAACCGGGGACAACCATATATTTT.

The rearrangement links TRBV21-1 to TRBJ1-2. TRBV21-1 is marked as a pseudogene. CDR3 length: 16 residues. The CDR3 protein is CASSKVTQVSNYGYTF. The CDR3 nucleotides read TGTGCCAGCAGCAAAGTTACTCAAGTATCTAACTATGGCTACACCTTC.

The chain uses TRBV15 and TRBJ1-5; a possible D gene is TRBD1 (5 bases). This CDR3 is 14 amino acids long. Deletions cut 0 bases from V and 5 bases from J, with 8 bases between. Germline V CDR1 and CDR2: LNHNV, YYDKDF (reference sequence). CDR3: CATSRDRGDQPQHF. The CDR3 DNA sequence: TGTGCCACCAGCAGAGATAGGGGCGATCAGCCCCAGCATTTT. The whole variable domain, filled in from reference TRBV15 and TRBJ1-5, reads DAMVIQNPRYQVTQFGKPVTLSCSQTLNHNVMYWYQQKSSQAPKLLFHYYDKDFNNEADTPDNFQSRRPNTSFCFLDIRSPGLGDTAMYLCATSRDRGDQPQHFGDGTRLSIL.

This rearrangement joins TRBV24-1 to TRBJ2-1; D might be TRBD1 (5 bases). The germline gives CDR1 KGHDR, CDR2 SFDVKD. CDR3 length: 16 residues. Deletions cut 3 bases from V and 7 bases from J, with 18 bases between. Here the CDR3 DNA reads TGTGCCACCAGTGATGGGCCAGGGCCCCAAAGGAATGAGCAGTTCTTC. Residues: CATSDGPGPQRNEQFF.

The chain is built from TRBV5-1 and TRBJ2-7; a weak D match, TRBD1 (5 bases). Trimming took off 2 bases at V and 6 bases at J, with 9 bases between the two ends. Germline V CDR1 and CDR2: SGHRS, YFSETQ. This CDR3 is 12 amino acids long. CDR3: CASSLVQGEQYF. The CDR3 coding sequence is TGCGCCAGCAGCTTAGTTCAGGGCGAGCAGTACTTC.

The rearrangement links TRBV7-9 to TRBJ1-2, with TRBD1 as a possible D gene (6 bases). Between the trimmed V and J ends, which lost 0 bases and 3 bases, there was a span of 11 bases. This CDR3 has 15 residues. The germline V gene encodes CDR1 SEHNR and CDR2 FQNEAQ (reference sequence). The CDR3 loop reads CASSLAGRGDYGYTF. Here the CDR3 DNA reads TGTGCCAGCAGCTTAGCAGGCAGGGGCGACTATGGCTACACCTTC. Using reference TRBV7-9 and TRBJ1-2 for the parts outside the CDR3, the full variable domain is DTGVSQNPRHKITKRGQNVTFRCDPISEHNRLYWYRQTLGQGPEFLTYFQNEAQLEKSRLLSDRFSAERPKGSFSTLEIQRTEQGDSAMYLCASSLAGRGDYGYTFGSGTRLTVV.

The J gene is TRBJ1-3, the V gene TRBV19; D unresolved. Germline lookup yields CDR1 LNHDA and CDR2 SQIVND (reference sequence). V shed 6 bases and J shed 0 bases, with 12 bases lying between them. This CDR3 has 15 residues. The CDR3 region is CASRNFLSSGNTIYF. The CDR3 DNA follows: TGTGCCAGTAGAAACTTCTTGAGCTCTGGAAACACCATATATTTT.

In nucleotides, the CDR3 is TGTGCCAGCAGTGAAGTGGCAGGGGGGTTAAACATTCAGTACTTC. Protein product: CASSEVAGGLNIQYF. The V gene is TRBV6-1, the J gene TRBJ2-4, with D possibly being TRBD1 (7 bases). Looked up from germline, CDR1 is MNHNS and CDR2 is SASEGT. V gave up 1 base and J gave up 6 bases, with 13 bases separating them. The CDR3 consists of 15 residues.

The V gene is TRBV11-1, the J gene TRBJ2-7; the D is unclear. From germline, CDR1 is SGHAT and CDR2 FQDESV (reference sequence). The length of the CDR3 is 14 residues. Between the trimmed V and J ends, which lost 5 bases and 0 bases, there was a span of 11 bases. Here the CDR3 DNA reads TGTGCCAGCAGCCCTGGGATCAGCTCCTACGAGCAGTACTTC. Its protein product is CASSPGISSYEQYF.

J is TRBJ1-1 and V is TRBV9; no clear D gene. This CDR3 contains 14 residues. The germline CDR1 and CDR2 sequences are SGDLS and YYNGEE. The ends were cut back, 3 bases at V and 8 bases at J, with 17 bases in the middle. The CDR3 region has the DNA TGTGCCAGCAGCGGGGTGCTACGCCGGCTGGAAGCTTTCTTT. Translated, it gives CASSGVLRRLEAFF.

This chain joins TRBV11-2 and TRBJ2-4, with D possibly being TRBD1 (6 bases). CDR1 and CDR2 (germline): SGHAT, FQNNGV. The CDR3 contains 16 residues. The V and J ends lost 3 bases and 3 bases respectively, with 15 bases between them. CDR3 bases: TGTGCCAGCAGCTTGTCTGTCAACAGGGACAAAAACATTCAGTACTTC. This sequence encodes CASSLSVNRDKNIQYF.

CDR3 amino acids: CASNAVNTEKLFF. DNA for the CDR3: TGTGCCAGCAACGCCGTCAACACGGAAAAACTGTTTTTT. The J gene is TRBJ1-4, the V gene TRBV2; D is ambiguous. Germline lookup yields CDR1 SNHLY and CDR2 FYNNEI. This CDR3 has 13 residues. V was trimmed by 7 bases and J by 8 bases, leaving 14 bases between them.

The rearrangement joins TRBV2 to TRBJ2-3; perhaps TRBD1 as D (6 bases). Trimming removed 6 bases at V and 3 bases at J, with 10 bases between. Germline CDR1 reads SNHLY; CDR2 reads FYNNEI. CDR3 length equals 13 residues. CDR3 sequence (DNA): TGTGCCAGCAGGGTAACAGGGACAGATACGCAGTATTTT. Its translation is CASRVTGTDTQYF.

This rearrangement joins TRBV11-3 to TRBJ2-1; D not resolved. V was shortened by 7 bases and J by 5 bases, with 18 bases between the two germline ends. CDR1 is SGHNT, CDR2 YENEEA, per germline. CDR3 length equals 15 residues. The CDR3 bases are TGTGCCAGCACCCTCAGTTCGGGTCGGGACAATGAGCAGTTCTTC. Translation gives CASTLSSGRDNEQFF.

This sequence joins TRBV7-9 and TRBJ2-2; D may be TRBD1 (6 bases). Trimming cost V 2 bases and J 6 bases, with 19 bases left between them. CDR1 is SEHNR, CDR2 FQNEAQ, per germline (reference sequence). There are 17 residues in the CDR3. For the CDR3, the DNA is TGTGCCAGCAGCTTAATAAAAACAGGGTATGAGGCCGGGGAGCTGTTTTTT. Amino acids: CASSLIKTGYEAGELFF.

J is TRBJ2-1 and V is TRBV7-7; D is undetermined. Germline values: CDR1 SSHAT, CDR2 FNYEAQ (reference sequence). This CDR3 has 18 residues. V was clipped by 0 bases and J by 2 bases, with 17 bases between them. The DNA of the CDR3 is TGTGCCAGCAGCTTAGCGCTCTTCGGGTTGGGAACCTACAATGAGCAGTTCTTC. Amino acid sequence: CASSLALFGLGTYNEQFF.

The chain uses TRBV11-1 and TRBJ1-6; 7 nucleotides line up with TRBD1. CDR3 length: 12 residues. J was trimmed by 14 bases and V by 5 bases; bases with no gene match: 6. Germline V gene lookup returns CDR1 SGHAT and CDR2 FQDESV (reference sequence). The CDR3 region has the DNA TGTGCCAGCAGCGAACAGGGGAGGTCCCTCCACTTT. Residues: CASSEQGRSLHF.

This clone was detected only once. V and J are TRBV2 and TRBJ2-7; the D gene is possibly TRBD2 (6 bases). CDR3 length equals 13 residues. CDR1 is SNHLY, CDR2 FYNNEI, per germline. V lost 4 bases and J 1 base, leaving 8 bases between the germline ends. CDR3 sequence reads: CASSVLASYEQYF. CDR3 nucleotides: TGTGCCAGCAGTGTACTAGCTTCCTACGAGCAGTACTTC.

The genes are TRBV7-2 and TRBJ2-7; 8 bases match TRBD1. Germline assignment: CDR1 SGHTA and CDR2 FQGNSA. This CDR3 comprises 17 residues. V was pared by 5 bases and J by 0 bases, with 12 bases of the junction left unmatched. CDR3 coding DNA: TGTGCCAGCAGCCAACGGACAGGGCAGACCCTCTCCTACGAGCAGTACTTC. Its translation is CASSQRTGQTLSYEQYF.

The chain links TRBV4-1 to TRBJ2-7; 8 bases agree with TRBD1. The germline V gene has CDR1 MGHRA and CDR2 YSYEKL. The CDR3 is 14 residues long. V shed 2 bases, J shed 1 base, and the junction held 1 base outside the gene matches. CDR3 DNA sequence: TGCGCCAGCAGCCAAACAGGGGGTTCCTACGAGCAGTACTTC. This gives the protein CASSQTGGSYEQYF.

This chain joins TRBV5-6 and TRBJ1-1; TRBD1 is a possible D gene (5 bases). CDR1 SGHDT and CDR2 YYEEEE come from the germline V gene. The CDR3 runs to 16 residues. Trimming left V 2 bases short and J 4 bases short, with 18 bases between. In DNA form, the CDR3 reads TGTGCCAGCAGCTTCGGGCAGGGAATGGGGGGCACTGAAGCTTTCTTT. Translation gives CASSFGQGMGGTEAFF.

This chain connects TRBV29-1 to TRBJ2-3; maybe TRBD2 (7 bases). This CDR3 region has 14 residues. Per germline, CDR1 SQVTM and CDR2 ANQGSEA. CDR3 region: CARSGAGGTDTQYF. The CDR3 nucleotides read TGCGCCCGTTCGGGGGCGGGGGGCACAGATACGCAGTATTTT.

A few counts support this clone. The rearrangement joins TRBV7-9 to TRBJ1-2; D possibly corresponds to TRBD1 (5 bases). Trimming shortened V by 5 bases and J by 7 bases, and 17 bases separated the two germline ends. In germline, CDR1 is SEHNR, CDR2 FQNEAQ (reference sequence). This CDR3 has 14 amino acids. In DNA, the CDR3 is TGTGCCAGCAGCCTGTCCCAGGGCAGCATTGGCTACACCTTC. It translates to CASSLSQGSIGYTF.

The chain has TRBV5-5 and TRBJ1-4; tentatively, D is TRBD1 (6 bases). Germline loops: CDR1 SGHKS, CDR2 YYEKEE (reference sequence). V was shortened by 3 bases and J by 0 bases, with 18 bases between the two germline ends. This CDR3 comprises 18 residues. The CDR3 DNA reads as TGTGCCAGCAGCTGGGGGGCAGGCGCCCTCGCAACTAATGAAAAACTGTTTTTT. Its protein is CASSWGAGALATNEKLFF. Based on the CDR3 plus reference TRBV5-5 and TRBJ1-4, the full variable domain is DAGVTQSPTHLIKTRGQQVTLRCSPISGHKSVSWYQQVLGQGPQFIFQYYEKEERGRGNFPDRFSARQFPNYSSELNVNALLLGDSALYLCASSWGAGALATNEKLFFGSGTQLSVL.

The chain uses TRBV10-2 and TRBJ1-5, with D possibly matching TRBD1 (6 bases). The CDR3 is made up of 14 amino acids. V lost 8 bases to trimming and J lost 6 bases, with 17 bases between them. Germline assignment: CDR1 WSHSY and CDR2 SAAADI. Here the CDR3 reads CASASAGGGQPQHF. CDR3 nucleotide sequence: TGCGCCAGCGCGTCAGCTGGGGGCGGTCAGCCCCAGCATTTT.

CDR3 amino acids: CAWANRAPTYEQYF. The CDR3 DNA follows: TGTGCCTGGGCCAACAGAGCCCCCACCTACGAGCAGTACTTC. The gene calls are TRBV30 and TRBJ2-7; D remains unclear. V shed 5 bases and J shed 2 bases, with 16 bases lying between them. Germline loops: CDR1 GTSNPN, CDR2 SVGIG (reference sequence). The CDR3 is 14 residues long.

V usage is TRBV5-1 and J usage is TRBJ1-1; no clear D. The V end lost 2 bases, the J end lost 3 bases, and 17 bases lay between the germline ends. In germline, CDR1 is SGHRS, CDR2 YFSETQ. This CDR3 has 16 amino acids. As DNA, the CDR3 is TGCGCCAGCAGCTTAGGCGTAGGAGCTCGGGACACTGAAGCTTTCTTT. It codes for CASSLGVGARDTEAFF.